Reported below is one TCR beta chain. Its antigen is not identified. Germline trimming cut 0 bases from V and 7 bases from J; bases unmatched to any gene: 2. The CDR3 spans 13 residues. Germline-derived CDR1 and CDR2 are SEHNR and FQNEAQ (reference sequence). This sample was included in a study of T cells in narcolepsy. General study findings and limits: Autoreactive clonotypes reportedly recurred in blood of same and different patients, not controls. Comparing one patient's CSF and blood CD4+ clonotypes highlighted HCRT- and TRIB2-specific autoreactive clonotypes.

TCRdb keeps only in-frame clones here, not all; method: immunoSEQ multiplex PCR. The data show over 25,000 clones, about 84% seen once. Sequencing input: CD45RA- memory CD4+ T cells from PBMCs. This rearrangement joins TRBV7-9 to TRBJ1-1, with 7 bases identical to TRBD1. The clonotype originates from a human donor with narcolepsy. The CDR3 sequence is CASSLARQGEAFF. The CDR3 DNA reads as TGTGCCAGCAGCTTAGCACGACAGGGTGAAGCTTTCTTT.